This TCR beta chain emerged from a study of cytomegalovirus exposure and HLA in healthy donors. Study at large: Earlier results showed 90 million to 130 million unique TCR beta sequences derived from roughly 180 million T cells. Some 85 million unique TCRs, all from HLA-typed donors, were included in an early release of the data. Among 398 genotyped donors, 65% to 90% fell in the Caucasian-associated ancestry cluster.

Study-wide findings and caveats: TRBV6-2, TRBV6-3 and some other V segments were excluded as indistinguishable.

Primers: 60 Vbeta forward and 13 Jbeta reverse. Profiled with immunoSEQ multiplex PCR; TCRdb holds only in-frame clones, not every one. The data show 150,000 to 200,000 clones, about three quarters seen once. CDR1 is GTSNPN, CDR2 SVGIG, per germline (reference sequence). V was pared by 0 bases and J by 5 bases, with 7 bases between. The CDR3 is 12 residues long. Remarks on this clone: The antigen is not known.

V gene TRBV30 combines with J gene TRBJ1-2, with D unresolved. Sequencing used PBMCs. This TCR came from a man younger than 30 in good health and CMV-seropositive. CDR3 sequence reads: CAWSVDRYGYTF. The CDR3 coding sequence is TGTGCCTGGAGTGTAGATCGGTATGGCTACACCTTC.